Presented here are 5 T cell receptor beta chains from one specimen sequenced in a study of blood T cell repertoires in COVID-19. Repertoires were generated with immunoSEQ multiplex PCR, while TCRdb's copy carries only in-frame clones and drops some. This table holds about 98,000 clones, roughly 86% found once. The sample comprised peripheral blood. The receptor source for this set is a man aged 45-65 years with acute or convalescent COVID-19.

The genes are TRBV19 and TRBJ2-3; 8 nucleotides align to TRBD1. This CDR3 has 15 residues. Per germline, CDR1 LNHDA and CDR2 SQIVND (reference sequence). V shed 5 bases, J shed 1 base, and the junction held 5 bases outside the gene matches. In DNA form, the CDR3 reads TGTGCCAGTAGTGTCGACAGGGGAGGCACAGATACGCAGTATTTT. Protein product: CASSVDRGGTDTQYF.

This clone showed up just a few times. This chain uses TRBV24-1 with TRBJ2-2; 8 bases match TRBD2. V was pared by 3 bases and J by 6 bases, with 5 bases of the junction left unmatched. There are 15 residues in the CDR3. CDR1 is KGHDR and CDR2 is SFDVKD in the germline V gene. The CDR3 DNA sequence: TGTGCCACCAGTGATAGCGGGAGAGTCCCCGGGGAGCTGTTTTTT. It yields the protein CATSDSGRVPGELFF.

The chain carries TRBV6-1 and TRBJ2-7; D gene unclear. This CDR3 has 13 amino acids. The V gene's germline CDR1 is MNHNS and CDR2 SASEGT. With 0 bases removed from V and 6 bases from J, the gap between germline ends came to 9 bases. Written as DNA, the CDR3 is TGTGCCAGCAGTGAAGCAGGAGTGCGCGAGCAGTACTTC. This sequence encodes CASSEAGVREQYF.

In this sample, this clone turned up once. The chain is built from TRBV6-5 and TRBJ2-1; 12 bases line up with TRBD1. V shed 2 bases and J 7 bases; nucleotides not matched to a gene: 3. Germline CDR1 MNHEY, CDR2 SVGAGI. The CDR3 is 15 amino acids. The chain's CDR3 is CASSYGTGGPNEQFF. Here the CDR3 DNA reads TGTGCCAGCAGTTACGGGACAGGGGGCCCGAATGAGCAGTTCTTC.

The chain links TRBV19 to TRBJ1-2, with a tentative D call TRBD1 (5 bases). The CDR3 is 14 amino acids. The germline V and J ends were trimmed by 8 bases and 4 bases, with 17 bases remaining between them. Per the germline V gene, CDR1 is LNHDA and CDR2 is SQIVND (reference sequence). The CDR3 reads CASVRGTDFYGYTF. The DNA of the CDR3 is TGTGCCAGTGTTCGGGGGACTGACTTCTATGGCTACACCTTC. The whole variable domain, filled in from reference TRBV19 and TRBJ1-2, reads DGGITQSPKYLFRKEGQNVTLSCEQNLNHDAMYWYRQDPGQGLRLIYYSQIVNDFQKGDIAEGYSVSREKKESFPLTVTSAQKNPTAFYLCASVRGTDFYGYTFGSGTRLTVV.